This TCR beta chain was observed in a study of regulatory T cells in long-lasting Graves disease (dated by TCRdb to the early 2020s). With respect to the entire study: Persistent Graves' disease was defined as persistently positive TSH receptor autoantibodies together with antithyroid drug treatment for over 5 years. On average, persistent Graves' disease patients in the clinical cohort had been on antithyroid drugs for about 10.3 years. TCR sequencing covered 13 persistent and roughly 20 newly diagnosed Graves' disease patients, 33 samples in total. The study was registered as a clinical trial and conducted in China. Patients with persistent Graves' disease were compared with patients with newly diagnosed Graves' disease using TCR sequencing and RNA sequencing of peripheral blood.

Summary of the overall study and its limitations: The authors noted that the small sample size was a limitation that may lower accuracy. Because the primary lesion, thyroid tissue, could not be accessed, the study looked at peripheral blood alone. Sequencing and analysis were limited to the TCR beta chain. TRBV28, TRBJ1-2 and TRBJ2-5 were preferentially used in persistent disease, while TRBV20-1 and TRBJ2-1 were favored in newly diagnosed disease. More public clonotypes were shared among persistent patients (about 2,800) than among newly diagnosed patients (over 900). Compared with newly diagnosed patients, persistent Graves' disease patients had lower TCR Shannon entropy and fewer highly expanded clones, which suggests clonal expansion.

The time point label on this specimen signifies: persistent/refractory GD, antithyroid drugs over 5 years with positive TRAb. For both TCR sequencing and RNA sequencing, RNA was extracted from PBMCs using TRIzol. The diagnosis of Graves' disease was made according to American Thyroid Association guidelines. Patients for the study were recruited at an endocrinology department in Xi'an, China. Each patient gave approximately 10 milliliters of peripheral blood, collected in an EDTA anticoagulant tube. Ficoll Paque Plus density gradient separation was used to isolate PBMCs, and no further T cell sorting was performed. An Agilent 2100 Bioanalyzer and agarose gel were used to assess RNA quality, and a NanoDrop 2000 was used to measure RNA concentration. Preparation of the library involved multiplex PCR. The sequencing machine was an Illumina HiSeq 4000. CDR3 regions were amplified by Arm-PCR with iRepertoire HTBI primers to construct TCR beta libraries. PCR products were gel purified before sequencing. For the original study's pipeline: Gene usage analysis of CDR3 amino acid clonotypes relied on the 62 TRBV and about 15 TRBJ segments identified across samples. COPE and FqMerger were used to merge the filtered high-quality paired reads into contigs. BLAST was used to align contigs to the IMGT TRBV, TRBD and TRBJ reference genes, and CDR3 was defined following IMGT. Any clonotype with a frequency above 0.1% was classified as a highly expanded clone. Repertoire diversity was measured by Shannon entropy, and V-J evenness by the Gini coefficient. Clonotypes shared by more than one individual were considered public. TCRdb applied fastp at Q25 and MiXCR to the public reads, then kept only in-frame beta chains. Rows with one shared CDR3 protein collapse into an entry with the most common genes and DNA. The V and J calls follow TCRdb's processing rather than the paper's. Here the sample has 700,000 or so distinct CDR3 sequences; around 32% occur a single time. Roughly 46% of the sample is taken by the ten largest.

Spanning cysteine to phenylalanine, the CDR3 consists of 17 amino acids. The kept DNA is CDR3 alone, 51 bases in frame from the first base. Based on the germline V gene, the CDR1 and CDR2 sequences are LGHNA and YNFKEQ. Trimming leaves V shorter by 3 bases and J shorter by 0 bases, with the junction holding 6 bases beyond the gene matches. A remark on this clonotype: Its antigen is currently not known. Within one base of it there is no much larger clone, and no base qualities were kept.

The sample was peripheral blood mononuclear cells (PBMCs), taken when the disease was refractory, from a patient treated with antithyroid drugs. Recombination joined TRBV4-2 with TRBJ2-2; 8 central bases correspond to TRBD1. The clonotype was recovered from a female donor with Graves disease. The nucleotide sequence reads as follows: TGTGCCAGCAGCCAGGTCGGACAGGGAACGAACACCGGGGAGCTGTTTTTT. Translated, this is CASSQVGQGTNTGELFF.